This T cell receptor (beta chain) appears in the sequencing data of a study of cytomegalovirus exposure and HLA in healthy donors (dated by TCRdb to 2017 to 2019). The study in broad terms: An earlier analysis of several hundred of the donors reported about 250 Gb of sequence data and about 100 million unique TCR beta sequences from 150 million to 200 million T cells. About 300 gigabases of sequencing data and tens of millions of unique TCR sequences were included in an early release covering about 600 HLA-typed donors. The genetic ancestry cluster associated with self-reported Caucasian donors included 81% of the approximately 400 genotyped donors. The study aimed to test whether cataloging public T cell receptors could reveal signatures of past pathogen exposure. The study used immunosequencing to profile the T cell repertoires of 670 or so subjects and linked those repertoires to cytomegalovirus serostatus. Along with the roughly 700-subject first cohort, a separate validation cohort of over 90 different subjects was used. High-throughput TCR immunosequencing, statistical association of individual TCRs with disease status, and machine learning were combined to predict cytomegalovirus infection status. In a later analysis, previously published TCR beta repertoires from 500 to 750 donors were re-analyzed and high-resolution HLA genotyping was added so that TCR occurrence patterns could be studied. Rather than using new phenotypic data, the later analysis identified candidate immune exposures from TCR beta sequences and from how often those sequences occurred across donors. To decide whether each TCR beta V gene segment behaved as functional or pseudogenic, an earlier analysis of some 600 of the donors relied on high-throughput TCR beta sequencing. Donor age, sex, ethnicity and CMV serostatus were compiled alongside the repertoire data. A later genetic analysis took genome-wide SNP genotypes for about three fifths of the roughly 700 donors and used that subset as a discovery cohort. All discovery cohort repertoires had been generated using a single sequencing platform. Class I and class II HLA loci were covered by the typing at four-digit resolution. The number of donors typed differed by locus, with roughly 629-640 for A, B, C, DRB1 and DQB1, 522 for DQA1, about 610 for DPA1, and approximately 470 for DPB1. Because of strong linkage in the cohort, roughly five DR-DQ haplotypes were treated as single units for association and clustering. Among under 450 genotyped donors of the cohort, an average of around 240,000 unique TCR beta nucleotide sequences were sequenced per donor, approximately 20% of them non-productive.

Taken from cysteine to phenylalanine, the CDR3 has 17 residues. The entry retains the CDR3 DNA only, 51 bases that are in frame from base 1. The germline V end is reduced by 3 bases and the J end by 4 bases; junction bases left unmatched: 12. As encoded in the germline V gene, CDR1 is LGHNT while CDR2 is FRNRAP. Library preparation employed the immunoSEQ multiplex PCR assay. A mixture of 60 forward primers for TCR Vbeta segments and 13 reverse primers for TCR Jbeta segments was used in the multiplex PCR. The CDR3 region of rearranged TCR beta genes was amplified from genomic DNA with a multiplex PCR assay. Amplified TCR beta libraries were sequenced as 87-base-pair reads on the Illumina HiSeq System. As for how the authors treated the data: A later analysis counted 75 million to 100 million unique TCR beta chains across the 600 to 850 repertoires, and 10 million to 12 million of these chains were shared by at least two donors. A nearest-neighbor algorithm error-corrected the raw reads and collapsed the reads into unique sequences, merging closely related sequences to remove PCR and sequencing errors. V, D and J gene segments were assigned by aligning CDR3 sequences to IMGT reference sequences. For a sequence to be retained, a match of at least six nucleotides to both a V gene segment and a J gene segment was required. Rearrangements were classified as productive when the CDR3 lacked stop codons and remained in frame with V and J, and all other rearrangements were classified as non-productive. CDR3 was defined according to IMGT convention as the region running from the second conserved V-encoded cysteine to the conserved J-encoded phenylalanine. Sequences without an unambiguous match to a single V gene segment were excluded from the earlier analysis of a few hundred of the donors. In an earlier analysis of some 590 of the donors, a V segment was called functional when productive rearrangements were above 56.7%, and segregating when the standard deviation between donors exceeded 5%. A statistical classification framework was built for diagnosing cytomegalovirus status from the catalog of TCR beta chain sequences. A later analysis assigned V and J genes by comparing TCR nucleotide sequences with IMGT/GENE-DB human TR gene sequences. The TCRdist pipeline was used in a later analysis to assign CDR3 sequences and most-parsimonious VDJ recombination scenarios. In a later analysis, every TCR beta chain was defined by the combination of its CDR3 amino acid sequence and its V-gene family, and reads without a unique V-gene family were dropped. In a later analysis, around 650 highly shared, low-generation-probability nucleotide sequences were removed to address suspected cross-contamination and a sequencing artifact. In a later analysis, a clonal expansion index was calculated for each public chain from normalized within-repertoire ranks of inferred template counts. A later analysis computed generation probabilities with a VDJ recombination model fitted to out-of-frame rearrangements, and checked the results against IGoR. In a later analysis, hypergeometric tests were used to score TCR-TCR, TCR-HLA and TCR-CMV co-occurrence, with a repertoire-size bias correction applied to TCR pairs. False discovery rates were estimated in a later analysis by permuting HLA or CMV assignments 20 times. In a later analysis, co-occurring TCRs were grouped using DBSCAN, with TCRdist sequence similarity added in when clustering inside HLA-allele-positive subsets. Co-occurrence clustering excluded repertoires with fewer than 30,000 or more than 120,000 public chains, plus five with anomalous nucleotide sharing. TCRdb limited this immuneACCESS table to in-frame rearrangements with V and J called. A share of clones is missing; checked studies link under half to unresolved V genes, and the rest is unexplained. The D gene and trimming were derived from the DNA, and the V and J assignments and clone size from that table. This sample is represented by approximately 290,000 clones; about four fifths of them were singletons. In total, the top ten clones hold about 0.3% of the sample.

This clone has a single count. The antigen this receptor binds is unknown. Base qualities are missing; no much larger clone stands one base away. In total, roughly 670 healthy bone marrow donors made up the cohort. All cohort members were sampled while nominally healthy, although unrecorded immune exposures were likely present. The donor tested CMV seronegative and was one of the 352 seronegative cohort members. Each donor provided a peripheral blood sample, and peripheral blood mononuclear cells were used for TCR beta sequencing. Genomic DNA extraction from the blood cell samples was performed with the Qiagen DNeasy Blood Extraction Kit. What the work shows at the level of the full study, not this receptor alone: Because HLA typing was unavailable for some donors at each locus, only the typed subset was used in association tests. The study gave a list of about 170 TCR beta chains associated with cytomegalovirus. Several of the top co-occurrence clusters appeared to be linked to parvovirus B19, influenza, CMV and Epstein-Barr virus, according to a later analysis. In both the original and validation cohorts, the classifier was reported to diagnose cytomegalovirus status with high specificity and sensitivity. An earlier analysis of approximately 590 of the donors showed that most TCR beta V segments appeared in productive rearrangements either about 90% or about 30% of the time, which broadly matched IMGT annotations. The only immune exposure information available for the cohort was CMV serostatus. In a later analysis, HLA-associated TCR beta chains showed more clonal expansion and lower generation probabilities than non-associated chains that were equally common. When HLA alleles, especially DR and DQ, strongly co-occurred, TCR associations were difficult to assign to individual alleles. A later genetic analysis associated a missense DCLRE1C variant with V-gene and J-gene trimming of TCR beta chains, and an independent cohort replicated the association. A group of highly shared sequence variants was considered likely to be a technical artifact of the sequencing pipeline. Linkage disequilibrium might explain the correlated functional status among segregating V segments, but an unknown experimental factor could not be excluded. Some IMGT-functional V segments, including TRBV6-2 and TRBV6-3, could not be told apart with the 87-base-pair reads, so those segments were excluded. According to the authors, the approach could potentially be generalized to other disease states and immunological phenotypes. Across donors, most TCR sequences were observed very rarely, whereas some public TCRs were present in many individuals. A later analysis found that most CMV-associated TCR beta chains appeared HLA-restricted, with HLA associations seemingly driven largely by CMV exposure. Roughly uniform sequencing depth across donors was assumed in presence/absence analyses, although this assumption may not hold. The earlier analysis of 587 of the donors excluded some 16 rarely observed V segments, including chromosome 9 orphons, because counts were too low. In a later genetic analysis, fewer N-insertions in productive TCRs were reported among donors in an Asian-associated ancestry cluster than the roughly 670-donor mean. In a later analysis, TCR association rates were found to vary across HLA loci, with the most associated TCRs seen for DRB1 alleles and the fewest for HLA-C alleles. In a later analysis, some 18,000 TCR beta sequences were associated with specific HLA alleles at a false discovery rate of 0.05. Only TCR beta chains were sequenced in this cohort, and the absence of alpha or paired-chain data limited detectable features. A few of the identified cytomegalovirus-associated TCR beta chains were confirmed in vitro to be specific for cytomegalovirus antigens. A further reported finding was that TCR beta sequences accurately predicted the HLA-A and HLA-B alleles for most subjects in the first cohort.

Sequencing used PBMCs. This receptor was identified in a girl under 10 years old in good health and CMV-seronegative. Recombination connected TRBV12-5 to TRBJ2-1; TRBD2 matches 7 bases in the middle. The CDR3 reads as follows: CASGLGSGPPKYNEQFF. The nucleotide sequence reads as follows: TGTGCTAGTGGTTTAGGTAGCGGGCCCCCTAAATACAATGAGCAGTTCTTC.